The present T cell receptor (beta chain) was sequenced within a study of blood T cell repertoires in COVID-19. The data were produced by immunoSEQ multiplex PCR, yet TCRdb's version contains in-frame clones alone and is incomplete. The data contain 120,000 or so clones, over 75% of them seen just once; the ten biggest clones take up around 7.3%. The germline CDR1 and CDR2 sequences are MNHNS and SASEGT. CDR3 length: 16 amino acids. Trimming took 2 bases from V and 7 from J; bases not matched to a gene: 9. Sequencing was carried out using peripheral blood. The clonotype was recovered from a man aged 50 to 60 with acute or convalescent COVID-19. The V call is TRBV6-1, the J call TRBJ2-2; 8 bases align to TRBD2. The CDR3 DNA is TGTGCCAGCAGTGAATTTAGCGGGAAGGTGGGCGGGGAGCTGTTTTTT. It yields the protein CASSEFSGKVGGELFF.